This entry is about one T cell receptor (beta chain). No cognate antigen has been identified for it. Base qualities are not at hand, and no much larger clone is one base apart. These reads were obtained on an Illumina NovaSeq 6000. Using 5'RACE with constant-segment primers, TCRalpha and TCRbeta cDNA libraries were constructed, with sample barcodes and unique molecular identifiers added in the process. RNA was extracted from every sample with Trizol reagent. Amplification of the libraries took two PCR steps, and the second step added a second sample barcode plus Illumina TruSeq adapters. The libraries were sequenced on an Illumina NovaSeq using 2 x 150 bp paired-end reads. On the authors' methods: Reads were demultiplexed and collapsed into UMI-guided consensus sequences with migec v1.2.7. Using mixcr v2.1.11, UMI consensuses were aligned to TRA and TRB V and J templates and then assembled into clonotypes. A clonotype was counted as expanded or contracted only if both edgeR and NoisET called the change significant, with noise models trained on biological replicates. For edgeR calls, a false discovery rate-adjusted p below 0.01 and a log2 fold-change threshold of 1 were applied. As an exploratory analysis of dynamics, max-normalized trajectories of the 1000 most abundant clonotypes were examined with PCA combined with hierarchical clustering. The CD4 or CD8 phenotype of responding clones was assigned using the separately sequenced CD4+ and CD8+ repertoires. Clones were called with MiXCR by TCRdb after fastp trimmed the public reads at Q25, and only in-frame beta chains were retained. Entries are consolidated by CDR3 protein sequence, retaining the most common genes and DNA. TCRdb assigned the V and J calls; the authors' analysis was not used. For this sample there are some 49,000 distinct CDR3 sequences; around a quarter appear just once. In total, the top ten clones hold 35% to 50% of the sample.

PBMCs were isolated by Ficoll-Paque density gradient centrifugation. This record belongs to a study of T-cell memory formation after mild COVID-19 (dated by TCRdb to about 2021). Study-level background: Most TCR sequence clusters were specific to one of the two donors. In a couple of donors, T-cell clones that expanded and contracted after mild COVID-19 were tracked by sequencing TCRalpha and TCRbeta repertoires over time. Two young, previously healthy adult volunteers made up the cohort, one male and one female.

Reading the germline V gene gives CDR1 MNHEY and CDR2 SVGAGI. The CDR3, cysteine through phenylalanine, is 13 amino acids long. Only the CDR3 DNA is retained, 39 bases long and in frame from the first base. At the junction V is shortened by 2 bases and J by 4 bases, with 9 bases in between. The paper's findings and limits, for the study overall: Contracting CD4+ clones turned up mainly in the CM and EM memory subsets, whereas EMRA was where CD8+ clones were enriched. The study included only a couple of mild cases, and larger cohorts that include severe cases with pre-infection samples were judged to be necessary. Clones that contracted from day 15 to 85 showed balanced CD4/CD8 phenotypes, whereas a second wave of clones that expanded from day 15 to 37 leaned towards CD4+. Some responding clones were detected in pre-infection memory, suggesting pre-existing cross-reactive memory T cells joined the SARS-CoV-2 response. Whether the second-wave clones peaking on day 37 were SARS-CoV-2 specific was not confirmed.

The source material was PBMCs or a T cell subset sorted from them (not recorded which). This clonotype was sampled from a man aged 18 to 29 who had mild COVID-19 (a few samples of this study predate the infection). The sample titles of this study are shuffled in the database, so cell type and time point are left out; the donor was told from shared clones. This receptor chain uses TRBV6-5 and TRBJ2-7; TRBD1 is a possible D gene, resting on 5 matching bases. The CDR3 protein sequence reads: CASSYRGGYEQYF. The DNA reads TGTGCCAGCAGTTACAGGGGTGGGTACGAGCAGTACTTC.